This T cell receptor (beta chain) came from a study of cytomegalovirus exposure and HLA in healthy donors. This CDR3 has 15 amino acids. The V gene's germline CDR1 is MDHEN and CDR2 SYDVKM. The V segment lost 1 base and the J segment 6 bases; nucleotides outside the gene matches: 5. A note on this clone: The antigen is not known.

Findings and limits, study-wide: Earlier analysis yielded a pattern in which most TCR beta V segments were productive about 90% or about 30% of the time. Most TCR sequences were rare, but some public TCRs occurred in many donors. In a later analysis, at a false discovery rate of 0.05, fewer than 20,000 TCR beta sequences matched HLA alleles.

PCR used 60 Vbeta primers and 13 Jbeta primers. Authors' analysis steps: Roughly 11 million shared chains were among 80 million or so unique TCR beta chains counted in a later analysis. The method was immunoSEQ multiplex PCR; TCRdb's version includes in-frame clones alone and lacks a portion of them. The V and J calls and clone size were taken over from that table, and D and trimming were inferred from the DNA. Across about 200,000 clones, the top ten clones capture almost 6.5% of the sample. What was sequenced was PBMCs. The chain recombines TRBV28 with TRBJ1-4, with 7 nucleotides matching TRBD1. The source of this sequence is a young man in good health and CMV-seronegative. The CDR3 spells CASSLSTGTYEKLFF. For the CDR3, the DNA is TGTGCCAGCAGTTTATCGACAGGGACGTATGAAAAACTGTTTTTT. Variable domain in full (rest from reference TRBV28 and TRBJ1-4): DVKVTQSSRYLVKRTGEKVFLECVQDMDHENMFWYRQDPGLGLRLIYFSYDVKMKEKGDIPEGYSVSREKKERFSLILESASTNQTSMYLCASSLSTGTYEKLFFGSGTQLSVL.